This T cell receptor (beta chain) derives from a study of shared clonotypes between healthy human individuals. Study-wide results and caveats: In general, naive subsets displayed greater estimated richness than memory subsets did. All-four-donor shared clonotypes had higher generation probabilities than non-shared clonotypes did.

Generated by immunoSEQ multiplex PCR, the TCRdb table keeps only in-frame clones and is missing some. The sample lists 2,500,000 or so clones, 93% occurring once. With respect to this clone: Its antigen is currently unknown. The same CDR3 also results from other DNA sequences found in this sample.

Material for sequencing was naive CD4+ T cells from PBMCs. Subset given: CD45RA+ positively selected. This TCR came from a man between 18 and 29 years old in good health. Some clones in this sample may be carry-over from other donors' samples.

The DNA of the CDR3 is TGTGCCAGCAGCCCCGGACAGGGCAATCAGCCCCAGCATTTT. Translation gives CASSPGQGNQPQHF. The chain links TRBV28 to TRBJ1-5; 7 bases match TRBD1. The CDR3 covers 14 residues. Trimming cost V 6 bases and J 2 bases; bases outside gene matches: 4. CDR1 is MDHEN and CDR2 is SYDVKM in the germline V gene.